One sample yielded the 21 T cell receptor beta chains listed below, sequenced in a study of cytomegalovirus exposure and HLA in healthy donors. In the PCR, 60 Vbeta and 13 Jbeta primers were used. Here immunoSEQ multiplex PCR was the method, and the copy in TCRdb shows in-frame clones only, minus some. Here the sample spans 180,000 or so clones, over 80% being singletons. Input material: PBMCs. These receptors all come from a girl aged 5-17 years in good health and CMV-seropositive.

This chain's CDR3 is CASSPGGEAYEQYF. The CDR3 nucleotides are TGTGCCAGCAGTCCCGGGGGGGAGGCCTACGAGCAGTACTTC. The chain combines TRBV6-1 with TRBJ2-7; 8 bases map to TRBD2. The junction had 5 bases not matched to a gene; V was cut back by 5 bases and J by 2 bases. Germline V gene data show CDR1 as MNHNS and CDR2 as SASEGT. This CDR3 region has 14 residues.

The rearrangement uses TRBV10-3 and TRBJ2-1; TRBD1 agrees at 8 bases. CDR3 length equals 12 residues. V gave up 6 bases and J gave up 8 bases; unmatched junction bases: 3. Germline values: CDR1 ENHRY, CDR2 SYGVKD. CDR3: CAIRQQGDEQFF. In nucleotides, the CDR3 is TGTGCCATCAGACAACAGGGGGATGAGCAGTTCTTC.

V is TRBV7-2 and J is TRBJ1-4; TRBD1 agrees at 8 bases. This CDR3 is built from 14 residues. The V gene end was trimmed by 5 bases and the J gene end by 8 bases; junction bases not matched to a gene: 7. Germline V gene data show CDR1 as SGHTA and CDR2 as FQGNSA. CDR3 residues: CASSAGQGFEKLFF. DNA for the CDR3: TGTGCCAGCAGCGCCGGACAGGGTTTCGAAAAACTGTTTTTT. Drawing the rest from reference TRBV7-2 and TRBJ1-4, the complete variable domain is GAGVSQSPSNKVTEKGKDVELRCDPISGHTALYWYRQSLGQGLEFLIYFQGNSAPDKSGLPSDRFSAERTGGSVSTLTIQRTQQEDSAVYLCASSAGQGFEKLFFGSGTQLSVL.

The rearrangement uses TRBV5-6 and TRBJ1-2; unclear D gene. Trimming took 4 bases from V and 8 from J, leaving 18 bases between them. From germline, CDR1 is SGHDT and CDR2 YYEEEE. The CDR3 has 14 residues. CDR3 nucleotides: TGTGCCAGCAGCCTAGAAATAAGCGGAGGCGGCTACACCTTC. Its protein product is CASSLEISGGGYTF. Looking up the rest from reference TRBV5-6 and TRBJ1-2 gives the full variable domain: DAGVTQSPTHLIKTRGQQVTLRCSPKSGHDTVSWYQQALGQGPQFIFQYYEEEERQRGNFPDRFSGHQFPNYSSELNVNALLLGDSALYLCASSLEISGGGYTFGSGTRLTVV.

V is TRBV2 and J is TRBJ2-5, with 8 bases matching TRBD1. CDR1 SNHLY and CDR2 FYNNEI come from the germline V gene. The J segment lost 3 bases and the V segment lost 6 bases, leaving 6 bases of the junction unmatched. This CDR3 comprises 14 residues. CDR3 nucleotide sequence: TGTGCCAGCAGCAAGGACAGGGCGAAAGAGACCCAGTACTTC. This codes for CASSKDRAKETQYF.

This clone was counted a single time. V is TRBV27 and J is TRBJ1-4, with 8 bases aligning to TRBD1. Germline CDR1 is MNHEY and CDR2 is SMNVEV (reference sequence). The CDR3 is made up of 15 amino acids. V was pared by 3 bases and J by 4 bases, with 4 bases of the junction left unmatched. The CDR3 here is CASSFQGAGNEKLFF. The DNA of the CDR3 is TGTGCCAGCAGTTTTCAGGGGGCTGGTAATGAAAAACTGTTTTTT. The full variable domain, rest sourced from reference TRBV27 and TRBJ1-4, is EAQVTQNPRYLITVTGKKLTVTCSQNMNHEYMSWYRQDPGLGLRQIYYSMNVEVTDKGDVPEGYKVSRKEKRNFPLILESPSPNQTSLYFCASSFQGAGNEKLFFGSGTQLSVL.

The chain employs TRBV18 and TRBJ2-2; D perhaps matches TRBD2 (5 bases). Germline lookup yields CDR1 KGHSH and CDR2 LQKENI. This CDR3 comprises 16 residues. The V end was cut by 3 bases, the J end by 3 bases, with 14 bases between. The CDR3 DNA follows: TGTGCCAGCTCACCGATCGGAGAGAGGGACACCGGGGAGCTGTTTTTT. It yields the protein CASSPIGERDTGELFF.

The sample holds a few counts of this clone. V usage is TRBV6-5 and J usage is TRBJ2-1; D may be TRBD2 (6 bases). The CDR3 covers 13 residues. Between the trimmed V and J ends, which lost 8 bases and 6 bases, there was a span of 14 bases. CDR1 and CDR2 from the germline V gene are MNHEY and SVGAGI. The CDR3: CASRRVDVNEQFF. CDR3 coding DNA: TGTGCCAGCCGGAGGGTAGACGTCAATGAGCAGTTCTTC.

This clone was seen just once. This rearrangement joins TRBV2 to TRBJ2-2; TRBD1 aligns across 7 bases. V trimming: 10 bases; J trimming: 3 bases; junction bases outside the gene matches: 8. The CDR3 is 14 residues long. CDR1 and CDR2 from the germline V gene are SNHLY and FYNNEI. CDR3 DNA sequence: TGTGCCATCACTGGACAGGAGGACACCGGGGAGCTGTTTTTT. The encoded protein is CAITGQEDTGELFF. The whole variable domain, filled in from reference TRBV2 and TRBJ2-2, reads EPEVTQTPSHQVTQMGQEVILRCVPISNHLYFYWYRQILGQKVEFLVSFYNNEISEKSEIFDDQFSVERPDGSNFTLKIRSTKLEDSAMYFCAITGQEDTGELFFGEGSRLTVL.

The J gene is TRBJ1-5, the V gene TRBV14; possibly TRBD1 for D (6 bases). Germline CDR1 reads SGHDN; CDR2 reads FVKESK. V lost 3 bases to trimming and J lost 4 bases, with 10 bases between them. CDR3 size: 14 residues. DNA for the CDR3: TGTGCCAGCAGCCATGTACAGGGTAATCAGCCCCAGCATTTT. Its translation: CASSHVQGNQPQHF. Based on the CDR3 plus reference TRBV14 and TRBJ1-5, the full variable domain is EAGVTQFPSHSVIEKGQTVTLRCDPISGHDNLYWYRRVMGKEIKFLLHFVKESKQDESGMPNNRFLAERTGGTYSTLKVQPAELEDSGVYFCASSHVQGNQPQHFGDGTRLSIL.

The chain links TRBV5-4 to TRBJ2-5; D possibly corresponds to TRBD1 (5 bases). The CDR3 totals 11 residues. Per germline, CDR1 SGHNT and CDR2 YYREEE (reference sequence). Trimming stripped 3 bases from V and 7 bases from J, with 7 bases between. The CDR3 DNA reads TGTGCCAGCAGCTCTACAGGGACCCAGTACTTC. Amino acid sequence: CASSSTGTQYF.

This rearrangement joins TRBV2 to TRBJ2-2, with 7 bases identical to TRBD2. CDR1 and CDR2 (germline): SNHLY, FYNNEI. V shed 7 bases, J shed 5 bases, and the junction held 7 bases outside the gene matches. The CDR3 spans 14 residues. The CDR3 loop is CASIRGVGTGELFF. The CDR3, as DNA: TGTGCCAGCATCCGGGGGGTGGGAACCGGGGAGCTGTTTTTT.

The chain couples TRBV6-5 to TRBJ2-3; the match to TRBD2 covers 7 bases. Germline V gene sequence: CDR1 MNHEY, CDR2 SVGAGI. V was clipped by 6 bases and J by 0 bases; unmatched bases: 6. The CDR3 loop spans 15 amino acids. CDR3 residues: CASSLGLISTDTQYF. The CDR3 region has the DNA TGTGCCAGCAGCCTGGGACTAATCAGCACAGATACGCAGTATTTT.

This chain uses TRBV27 with TRBJ2-1; 10 nucleotides line up with TRBD2. Trimming took 4 bases from V and 4 from J; bases not matched to a gene: 13. The CDR3 loop spans 18 amino acids. Germline CDR1 MNHEY, CDR2 SMNVEV (reference sequence). The CDR3 bases are TGTGCCAGCAGTTCCCCTCCTTATAGCGGGAGGTATTACAATGAGCAGTTCTTC. Translation: CASSSPPYSGRYYNEQFF.

CDR3 nucleotide sequence: TGTGCCATCAGATCCTCTAGCGGGGTGAGCACAGATACGCAGTATTTT. Amino acids: CAIRSSSGVSTDTQYF. The chain has TRBV10-3 and TRBJ2-3, with TRBD2 matching over 9 bases. The germline CDR1 and CDR2 sequences are ENHRY and SYGVKD. Trimming took 6 bases from V and 0 from J; bases not matched to a gene: 7. The CDR3 sequence is 16 residues long.

V usage is TRBV9 and J usage is TRBJ2-5, with 11 bases identical to TRBD1. Germline V lookup: CDR1 SGDLS, CDR2 YYNGEE. The V and J ends lost 0 bases and 10 bases, in that order; junction bases with no gene match: 8. This CDR3 has 15 amino acids. CDR3 DNA sequence: TGTGCCAGCAGCGTAGGCGGTCCGGGGACAGGGGGCCAGTACTTC. This encodes CASSVGGPGTGGQYF.

The CDR3: CASSLRPNRDGYGYTF. In nucleotides, the CDR3 is TGTGCCAGCAGCTTACGCCCTAACAGGGACGGCTATGGCTACACCTTC. This chain joins TRBV11-2 and TRBJ1-2; maybe TRBD1 (6 bases). V was shortened by 2 bases and J by 4 bases, with 17 bases between the two germline ends. CDR1 is SGHAT, CDR2 FQNNGV, per germline. The CDR3 sequence is 16 residues long. The entire variable domain, with the rest obtained from reference TRBV11-2 and TRBJ1-2, is as follows: EAGVAQSPRYKIIEKRQSVAFWCNPISGHATLYWYQQILGQGPKLLIQFQNNGVVDDSQLPKDRFSAERLKGVDSTLKIQPAKLEDSAVYLCASSLRPNRDGYGYTFGSGTRLTVV.

This sequence joins TRBV7-9 and TRBJ1-1, with D hard to call. V lost 1 base, J lost 0 bases, and 3 bases lay in between. CDR1 is SEHNR and CDR2 is FQNEAQ in the germline V gene (reference sequence). CDR3 length: 13 amino acids. CDR3 in amino acids: CASSLDLNTEAFF. The CDR3 nucleotides are TGTGCCAGCAGCTTAGACTTGAACACTGAAGCTTTCTTT.

V and J are TRBV7-6 and TRBJ1-3; D remains ambiguous. CDR3 length: 14 amino acids. V was shortened by 4 bases and J by 8 bases, with 15 bases between the two germline ends. Per germline, CDR1 SGHVS and CDR2 FNYEAQ. CDR3 sequence: CASSSRLRSDTIYF. CDR3 DNA sequence: TGTGCCAGCAGCTCCCGCCTACGGTCGGACACCATATATTTT.

A single count supports this clone. The V call is TRBV10-1, the J call TRBJ2-1; 7 bases agree with TRBD2. The CDR3 is 14 residues long. V dropped 4 bases and J dropped 4; count of bases not matched to a gene: 4. Germline V lookup: CDR1 WNHNN, CDR2 SYGVQD (reference sequence). The CDR3 nucleotides are TGCGCCAGCAGTGCGGGGCGGGGGTACAATGAGCAGTTCTTC. Protein sequence: CASSAGRGYNEQFF.

Notes on this clone: This sample includes further DNA sequences coding for the same CDR3. CDR3 bases: TGTGCCAGCAGTTTATCGGACAGTTCCTACGAGCAGTACTTC. Translated, it gives CASSLSDSSYEQYF. The chain employs TRBV27 and TRBJ2-7; possibly TRBD1 for D (6 bases). Trimming cost V 0 bases and J 1 base, with 7 bases left between them. The CDR3 is made up of 14 amino acids. Germline loops: CDR1 MNHEY, CDR2 SMNVEV (reference sequence).